The 23 T cell receptor beta chains reported below all come from one sample, sequenced in a study of shared clonotypes between healthy human individuals. This table comes from immunoSEQ multiplex PCR, and its TCRdb copy is limited to in-frame clones, with some not included. There are around 1,900,000 clones in the sample; over 85% occur only once, and around 1.7% lies in the top ten. Cells designated naive CD8 were CD45RO-negative and were positively selected for CCR7, with terminally differentiated effector memory CD45RA+ cells excluded. The source material was naive CD8+ T cells from PBMCs. Every receptor here comes from a man between 18 and 29 years old in good health. Some clones in this sample may be carry-over from other donors' samples.

There are a few counts of this clone. The CDR3 coding sequence is TGTGCCAGCAGCCCTAGCGGGGGGGGACCAGATACGCAGTATTTT. This gives the protein CASSPSGGGPDTQYF. V gene TRBV7-9 combines with J gene TRBJ2-3; 12 positions match TRBD2. Trimming cost V 5 bases and J 4 bases; bases outside gene matches: 4. From germline, CDR1 is SEHNR and CDR2 FQNEAQ (reference sequence). The CDR3 spans 15 residues.

This chain joins TRBV7-9 and TRBJ2-1; TRBD2 matches at 13 bases. Trimming removed 5 bases from V and 7 bases from J; junction bases left unmatched: 11. Germline V lookup: CDR1 SEHNR, CDR2 FQNEAQ (reference sequence). This CDR3 comprises 17 residues. The DNA for the CDR3 is TGTGCCAGCAGCCCAGATACTAGCGGGAGGGCCGCAAATGAGCAGTTCTTC. This codes for CASSPDTSGRAANEQFF.

The rearrangement uses TRBV2 and TRBJ2-3, with D perhaps TRBD1 (5 bases). The CDR3 spans 17 residues. The V gene's germline CDR1 is SNHLY and CDR2 FYNNEI. Trimming left V 2 bases short and J 1 base short, with 16 bases between. The chain's CDR3 is CASSEPQGVRGTDTQYF. In DNA, the CDR3 is TGTGCCAGCAGTGAACCCCAGGGCGTAAGGGGCACAGATACGCAGTATTTT. Together with reference TRBV2 and TRBJ2-3, the CDR3 gives the full variable domain: EPEVTQTPSHQVTQMGQEVILRCVPISNHLYFYWYRQILGQKVEFLVSFYNNEISEKSEIFDDQFSVERPDGSNFTLKIRSTKLEDSAMYFCASSEPQGVRGTDTQYFGPGTRLTVL.

Written as DNA, the CDR3 is TGTGCCAGCAGCTTCTGGACAACTGAGCAGTTCTTC. Translation gives CASSFWTTEQFF. This chain connects TRBV7-2 to TRBJ2-1; weak D call: TRBD1 (5 bases). CDR1 is SGHTA, CDR2 FQGNSA, per germline. The CDR3 has 12 amino acids. Between the trimmed V and J ends, which lost 3 bases and 9 bases, there was a span of 9 bases. The variable domain in full, with the rest retrieved from reference TRBV7-2 and TRBJ2-1, is GAGVSQSPSNKVTEKGKDVELRCDPISGHTALYWYRQSLGQGLEFLIYFQGNSAPDKSGLPSDRFSAERTGGSVSTLTIQRTQQEDSAVYLCASSFWTTEQFFGPGTRLTVL.

The chain joins TRBV5-8 to TRBJ1-1; TRBD1 aligns across 7 bases. Germline trimming cut 3 bases from V and 7 bases from J; bases unmatched to any gene: 3. The CDR3 has 12 amino acids. CDR1 is SGHTS and CDR2 is YDEGEE in the germline V gene. This CDR3 is CASSYRGGEAFF. The CDR3 nucleotides read TGTGCCAGCAGCTACAGGGGAGGTGAAGCTTTCTTT.

This clone was seen more than once but under ten times. This chain links TRBV29-1 with TRBJ1-1; maybe TRBD1 (6 bases). Germline lookup yields CDR1 SQVTM and CDR2 ANQGSEA. The CDR3 has 18 residues. Trimming removed 5 bases from V and 3 bases from J, with 28 bases in between. In DNA, the CDR3 is TGCAGCGTTCCAAAACGAGGCAGGGGAGATCGATCGGACACTGAAGCTTTCTTT. Translation gives CSVPKRGRGDRSDTEAFF.

V usage is TRBV19 and J usage is TRBJ2-7; D is unclear. The CDR3 runs 14 residues. V was cut by 6 bases and J by 2 bases, with 14 bases left in between. Per germline, CDR1 LNHDA and CDR2 SQIVND (reference sequence). The CDR3 region is CASSDGTATYEQYF. The CDR3 DNA reads as TGTGCCAGTAGCGATGGAACGGCGACCTACGAGCAGTACTTC.

The rearrangement uses TRBV29-1 and TRBJ2-7, with 8 bases lining up with TRBD2. This CDR3 region has 16 residues. Germline-derived CDR1 and CDR2 are SQVTM and ANQGSEA. V shed 0 bases and J 3 bases; nucleotides not matched to a gene: 10. As DNA, the CDR3 is TGCAGCGTTGAAGATTTTAATCGAGCGGGGGACTACGAGCAGTACTTC. The encoded protein is CSVEDFNRAGDYEQYF.

V gene TRBV5-1 combines with J gene TRBJ1-2, with TRBD1 matching 8 bases. The J segment lost 6 bases and the V segment lost 3 bases, leaving 10 bases of the junction unmatched. Germline V CDR1 and CDR2: SGHRS, YFSETQ. This CDR3 comprises 15 residues. Here the CDR3 DNA reads TGCGCCAGCAGCTGGCCCGTGACAGGGGAGCATGGCTACACCTTC. Its translation is CASSWPVTGEHGYTF.

This clone has just one count. The chain joins TRBV10-3 to TRBJ1-4; D ambiguous. The germline CDR1 and CDR2 sequences are ENHRY and SYGVKD. The V gene lost 6 bases and the J gene lost 3 bases, with 11 bases spanning the gap. CDR3 size: 14 residues. The CDR3 sequence: CAIRAQEANEKLFF. For the CDR3, the DNA is TGTGCCATCAGGGCCCAGGAGGCTAATGAAAAACTGTTTTTT.

The chain recombines TRBV5-6 with TRBJ2-1; no clear D. CDR1 is SGHDT and CDR2 is YYEEEE in the germline V gene. The CDR3 sequence is 12 residues long. V was shortened by 6 bases and J by 9 bases, with 13 bases between the two germline ends. The CDR3 nucleotides read TGTGCCAGCACCCACGCGATAGGTGAGCAGTTCTTC. Translated, it gives CASTHAIGEQFF.

V is TRBV6-6 and J is TRBJ2-1; 8 bases line up with TRBD2. The trim removed 0 bases at V and 5 bases at J, leaving 6 bases unmatched. Per the germline V gene, CDR1 is MNHNY and CDR2 is SVGAGI (reference sequence). This CDR3 is built from 16 residues. DNA of the CDR3: TGTGCCAGCAGTTACTCATCGGGAGGGAGGGACAATGAGCAGTTCTTC. It is translated as CASSYSSGGRDNEQFF.

The chain couples TRBV9 to TRBJ1-1; D not certain. Germline CDR1 and CDR2: SGDLS and YYNGEE. The CDR3 extends over 13 amino acids. V was cut by 3 bases and J by 4 bases, with 10 bases left in between. CDR3 DNA sequence: TGTGCCAGCAGCGAGGCAGGCAGCACTGAAGCTTTCTTT. This codes for CASSEAGSTEAFF.

The chain uses TRBV29-1 and TRBJ2-1; 7 nucleotides agree with TRBD1. The CDR3 is made up of 14 amino acids. V was pared by 8 bases and J by 3 bases, with 10 bases of the junction left unmatched. Germline V lookup: CDR1 SQVTM, CDR2 ANQGSEA. As DNA, the CDR3 is TGCAGCTTCGAAGGGGACAGAGTCTACAATGAGCAGTTCTTC. Translating it yields CSFEGDRVYNEQFF.

V and J are TRBV7-9 and TRBJ2-1; D is possibly TRBD1 (6 bases). This CDR3 contains 15 residues. Germline-derived CDR1 and CDR2 are SEHNR and FQNEAQ (reference sequence). Trimming stripped 6 bases from V and 0 bases from J, with 12 bases between. Written as DNA, the CDR3 is TGTGCCAGCAGACATACAGGGAGCTCCTACAATGAGCAGTTCTTC. Translation: CASRHTGSSYNEQFF.

This rearrangement joins TRBV27 to TRBJ1-5, with TRBD1 as a possible D gene (6 bases). The V end lost 6 bases, the J end lost 2 bases, and 14 bases lay between the germline ends. Germline values: CDR1 MNHEY, CDR2 SMNVEV (reference sequence). The length of the CDR3 is 15 residues. Here the CDR3 reads CASSKTGLGNQPQHF. The DNA for the CDR3 is TGTGCCAGCAGCAAGACAGGTTTGGGCAATCAGCCCCAGCATTTT.

The rearrangement links TRBV4-3 to TRBJ2-1; 14 nucleotides line up with TRBD2. Trimming took 2 bases from V and 2 from J; bases not matched to a gene: 11. This CDR3 comprises 20 residues. From germline, CDR1 is LGHNA and CDR2 YSLEER. The CDR3 nucleotides are TGCGCCAGCAGCCAATACCCGGGACTAGCGGGAGATATGCCCTACAATGAGCAGTTCTTC. The encoded protein is CASSQYPGLAGDMPYNEQFF.

There are a few counts of this clone. Other DNA variants within this sample encode the same CDR3. The rearrangement links TRBV14 to TRBJ1-2; D call uncertain. CDR1 is SGHDN and CDR2 is FVKESK in the germline V gene. V was shortened by 0 bases and J by 4 bases, with 6 bases between the two germline ends. This CDR3 is built from 13 residues. CDR3 in DNA: TGTGCCAGCAGCCAAGACAAGGGCTATGGCTACACCTTC. It translates to CASSQDKGYGYTF.

The chain recombines TRBV9 with TRBJ2-5; D not certain. CDR3 length equals 15 residues. Germline CDR1 is SGDLS and CDR2 is YYNGEE. Trimming pared 3 bases from V and 2 bases from J, leaving 14 bases between. CDR3 DNA sequence: TGTGCCAGCAGCGCCCTCGCACAGCCGCAAGAGACCCAGTACTTC. Its protein product is CASSALAQPQETQYF. Variable domain in full (rest from reference TRBV9 and TRBJ2-5): DSGVTQTPKHLITATGQRVTLRCSPRSGDLSVYWYQQSLDQGLQFLIQYYNGEERAKGNILERFSAQQFPDLHSELNLSSLELGDSALYFCASSALAQPQETQYFGPGTRLLVL.

The V gene is TRBV6-6, the J gene TRBJ1-2; D not resolved. The CDR3 has 11 amino acids. V dropped 8 bases and J dropped 3 bases, with 7 bases sitting between them. CDR1 is MNHNY and CDR2 is SVGAGI in the germline V gene (reference sequence). CDR3 residues: CASELDYGYTF. The CDR3 nucleotides read TGTGCCAGCGAGTTAGACTATGGCTACACCTTC.

The genes are TRBV4-1 and TRBJ2-2, with no clear D. Trimming took 6 bases from V and 3 from J, leaving 8 bases between them. This CDR3 has 13 amino acids. In germline, CDR1 is MGHRA, CDR2 YSYEKL. As DNA, the CDR3 is TGCGCCAGCAGAGGAACTTACACCGGGGAGCTGTTTTTT. This encodes CASRGTYTGELFF.

The V and J genes are TRBV28 and TRBJ2-4, with 8 bases matching TRBD2. The germline gives CDR1 MDHEN, CDR2 SYDVKM. This CDR3 is built from 16 residues. After removal of 2 bases from V and 0 bases from J, the junction contained 3 bases not matched to a gene. The DNA of the CDR3 is TGTGCCAGCAGTTTAACCCTAGCGGGAGCCAAAAACATTCAGTACTTC. It is translated as CASSLTLAGAKNIQYF.

This chain joins TRBV5-5 and TRBJ1-2; 11 bases align to TRBD1. The germline V gene has CDR1 SGHKS and CDR2 YYEKEE (reference sequence). The V segment lost 0 bases and the J segment 8 bases; nucleotides outside the gene matches: 6. CDR3 length: 15 amino acids. The CDR3 sequence: CASSLARTGGDGYTF. In nucleotides, the CDR3 is TGTGCCAGCAGCTTGGCTAGGACAGGGGGCGACGGCTACACCTTC.